This T cell receptor beta chain appears in the sequencing data of a study of blood T cell repertoires in COVID-19. The wider study: Material from acute and convalescent COVID-19 was sourced from the United States, Italy and Spain.

CDR1 MDHEN and CDR2 SYDVKM come from the germline V gene. With 7 bases removed from V and 3 bases from J, the gap between germline ends came to 12 bases. There are 13 residues in the CDR3. Data came from immunoSEQ multiplex PCR; TCRdb stores just in-frame clones and leaves some out. The sample includes approximately 210,000 clones, around four fifths of them seen just once. The origin of this receptor is a man in his sixties with COVID-19, enrolled during active disease. Material for sequencing was peripheral blood. The chain links TRBV28 to TRBJ1-1; maybe TRBD1 (6 bases). The CDR3: CASILGGHTEAFF. The CDR3 DNA is TGTGCCAGCATCCTTGGGGGCCACACTGAAGCTTTCTTT.